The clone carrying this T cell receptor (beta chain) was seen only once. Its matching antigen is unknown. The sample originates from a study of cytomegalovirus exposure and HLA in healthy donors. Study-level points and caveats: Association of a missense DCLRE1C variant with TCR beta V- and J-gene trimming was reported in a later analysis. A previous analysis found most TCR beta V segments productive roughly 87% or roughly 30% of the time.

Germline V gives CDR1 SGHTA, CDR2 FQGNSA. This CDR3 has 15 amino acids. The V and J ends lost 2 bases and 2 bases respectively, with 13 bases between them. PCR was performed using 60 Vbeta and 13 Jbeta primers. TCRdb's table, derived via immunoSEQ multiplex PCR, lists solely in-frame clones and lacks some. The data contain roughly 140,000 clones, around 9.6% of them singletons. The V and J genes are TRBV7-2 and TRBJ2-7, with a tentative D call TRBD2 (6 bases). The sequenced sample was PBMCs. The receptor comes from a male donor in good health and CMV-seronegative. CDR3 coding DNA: TGTGCCAGCAGCTTACGGCCGGGAGAGACCTACGAGCAGTACTTC. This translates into CASSLRPGETYEQYF.